This T cell receptor (beta chain) was captured in a study of response to subunit inactivated influenza vaccine. TCRdb analysed the RT-PCR reads with MiXCR anew, one entry per CDR3 protein. The sample holds 650,000 to 800,000 distinct CDR3 sequences, less than 20% seen once. Germline CDR1 is LGHNA and CDR2 is YSLEER. Trimming pared 2 bases from V and 8 bases from J, leaving 16 bases between. This CDR3 spans 15 amino acids. This clonotype occurred a few times. The sequencing here drew on PBMCs from blood, taken around 5 days after vaccination. The sequence derives from a man aged 45-65 years who received an inactivated influenza vaccine. The chain is built from TRBV4-3 and TRBJ2-1; D is possibly TRBD2 (6 bases). CDR3 sequence reads: CASSQLRLGSYEQFF. CDR3 nucleotides: TGCGCCAGCAGCCAACTGAGACTAGGGTCATATGAGCAGTTCTTC.